This T cell receptor (beta chain) was identified in a study of blood T cells in healthy people across ages. Notes on the study in general: Relative to aged donors, long-lived donors carried more naive CD4+ cells and displayed higher diversity.

Together with a sample-barcoded 5' primer, a J-beta primer mix was included in a second PCR lasting about 7 to 11 cycles. A single record per CDR3 protein comes from TCRdb applying MiXCR to the 5' RACE reads. Seen here are 1 million or so distinct CDR3 sequences, approximately 26% observed once, and the top ten hold about 0.69%. This CDR3 comprises 16 residues. Germline CDR1 SGHTA, CDR2 FQGNSA. About this clonotype itself: What it binds is unknown.

Peripheral blood samples of 9 to 10 milliliters were drawn from each donor. Another study also made use of these data, one on T cells of mothers and their children.

Sequencing was performed on blood. This chain joins TRBV7-2 and TRBJ2-1, with TRBD2 as a possible D gene (6 bases). The tail of the sequence fits TRBJ2-5 better, so the J call may be wrong. This sequence originates from a girl aged 2 to 9 in good health. In nucleotides, the CDR3 is TGTGCCAGCACCGATCTGGGGGGAACCGATCAAGAGACCCAGTACTTC. Its translation: CASTDLGGTDQETQYF.